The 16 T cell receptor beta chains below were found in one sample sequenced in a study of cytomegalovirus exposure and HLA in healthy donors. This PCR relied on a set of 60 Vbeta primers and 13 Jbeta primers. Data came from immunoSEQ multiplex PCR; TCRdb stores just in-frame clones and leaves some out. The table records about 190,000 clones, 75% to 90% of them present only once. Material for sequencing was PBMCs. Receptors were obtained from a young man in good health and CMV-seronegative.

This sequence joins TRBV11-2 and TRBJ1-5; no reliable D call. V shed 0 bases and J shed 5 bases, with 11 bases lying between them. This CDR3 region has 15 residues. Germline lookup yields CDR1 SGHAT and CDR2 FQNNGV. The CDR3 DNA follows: TGTGCCAGCAGCTTAGATGGGAAGGAGGATCAGCCCCAGCATTTT. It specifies CASSLDGKEDQPQHF.

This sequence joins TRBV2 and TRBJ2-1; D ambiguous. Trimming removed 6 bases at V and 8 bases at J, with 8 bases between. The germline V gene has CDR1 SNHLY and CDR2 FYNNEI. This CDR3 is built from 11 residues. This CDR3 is CASSFRDEQFF. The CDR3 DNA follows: TGTGCCAGCAGCTTCCGCGATGAGCAGTTCTTC.

As DNA, the CDR3 is TGTGCCAGCAGCTTACAGTCCTTCTCTGGAAACACCATATATTTT. Translation gives CASSLQSFSGNTIYF. The rearrangement uses TRBV7-6 and TRBJ1-3; no clear D. CDR1 SGHVS and CDR2 FNYEAQ come from the germline V gene. V lost 2 bases, J lost 0 bases, and 8 bases lay in between. The CDR3 totals 15 residues.

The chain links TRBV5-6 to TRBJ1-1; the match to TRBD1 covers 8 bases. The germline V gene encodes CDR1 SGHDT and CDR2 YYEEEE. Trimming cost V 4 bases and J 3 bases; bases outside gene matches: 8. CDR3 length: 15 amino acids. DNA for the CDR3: TGTGCCAGCAGCCTGGTCCAGGGGGCAGACACTGAAGCTTTCTTT. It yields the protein CASSLVQGADTEAFF.

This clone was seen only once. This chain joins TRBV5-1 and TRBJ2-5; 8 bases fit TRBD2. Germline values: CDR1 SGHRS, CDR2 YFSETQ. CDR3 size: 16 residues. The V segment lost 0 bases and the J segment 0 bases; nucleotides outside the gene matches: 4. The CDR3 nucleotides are TGCGCCAGCAGCTTGGCTTCGGGGGGGTACCAAGAGACCCAGTACTTC. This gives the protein CASSLASGGYQETQYF. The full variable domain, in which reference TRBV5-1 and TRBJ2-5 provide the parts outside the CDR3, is KAGVTQTPRYLIKTRGQQVTLSCSPISGHRSVSWYQQTPGQGLQFLFEYFSETQRNKGNFPGRFSGRQFSNSRSEMNVSTLELGDSALYLCASSLASGGYQETQYFGPGTRLLVL.

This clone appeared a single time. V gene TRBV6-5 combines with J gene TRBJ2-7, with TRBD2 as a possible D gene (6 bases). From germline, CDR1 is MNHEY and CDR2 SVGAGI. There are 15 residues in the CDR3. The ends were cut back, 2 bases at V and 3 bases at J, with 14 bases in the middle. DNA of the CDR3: TGTGCCAGCAGTTACAGCCCCGCGGACTACTACGAGCAGTACTTC. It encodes CASSYSPADYYEQYF.

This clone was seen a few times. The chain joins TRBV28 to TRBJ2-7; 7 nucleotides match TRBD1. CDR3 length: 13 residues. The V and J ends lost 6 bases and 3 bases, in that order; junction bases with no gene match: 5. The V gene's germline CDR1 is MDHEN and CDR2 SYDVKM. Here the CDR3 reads CASSSPGGYEQYF. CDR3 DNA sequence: TGTGCCAGCAGCTCGCCAGGGGGCTACGAGCAGTACTTC. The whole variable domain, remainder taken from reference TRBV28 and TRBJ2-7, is DVKVTQSSRYLVKRTGEKVFLECVQDMDHENMFWYRQDPGLGLRLIYFSYDVKMKEKGDIPEGYSVSREKKERFSLILESASTNQTSMYLCASSSPGGYEQYFGPGTRLTVT.

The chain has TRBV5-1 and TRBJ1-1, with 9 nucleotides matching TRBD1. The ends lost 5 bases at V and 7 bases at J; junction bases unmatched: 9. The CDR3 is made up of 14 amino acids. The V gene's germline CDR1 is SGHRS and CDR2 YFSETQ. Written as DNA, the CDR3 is TGCGCCAGCAGGGAATTACAGGGGGCTATTGAAGCTTTCTTT. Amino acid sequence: CASRELQGAIEAFF.

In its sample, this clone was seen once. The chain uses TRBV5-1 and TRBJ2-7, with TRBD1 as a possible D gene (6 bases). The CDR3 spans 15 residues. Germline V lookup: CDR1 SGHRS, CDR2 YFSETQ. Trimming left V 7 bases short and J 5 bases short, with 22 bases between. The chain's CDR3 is CASYSGRAGVHEQYF. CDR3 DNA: TGCGCCAGCTATTCTGGAAGGGCAGGGGTCCACGAGCAGTACTTC.

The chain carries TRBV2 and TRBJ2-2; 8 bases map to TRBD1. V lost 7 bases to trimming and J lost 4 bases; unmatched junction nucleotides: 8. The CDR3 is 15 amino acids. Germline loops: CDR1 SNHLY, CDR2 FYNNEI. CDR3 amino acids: CASNRATGGTGELFF. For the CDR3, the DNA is TGTGCCAGCAATCGCGCTACAGGGGGCACCGGGGAGCTGTTTTTT.

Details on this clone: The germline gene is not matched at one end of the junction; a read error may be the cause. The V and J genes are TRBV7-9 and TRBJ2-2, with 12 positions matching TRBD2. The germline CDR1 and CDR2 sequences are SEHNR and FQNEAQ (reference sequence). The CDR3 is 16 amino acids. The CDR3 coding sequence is TGTTCCAGCAGCCAGAGGACTAGCGGGGTAACCGGGGAGCTGTTTTTT. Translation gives CSSSQRTSGVTGELFF.

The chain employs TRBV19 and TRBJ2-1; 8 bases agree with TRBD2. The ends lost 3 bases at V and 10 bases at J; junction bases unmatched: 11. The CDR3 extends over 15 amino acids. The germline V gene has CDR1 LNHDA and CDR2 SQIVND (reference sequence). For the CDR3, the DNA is TGTGCCAGTAGTATTATAAGCGGGGGTGTGCGGGAGCAGTTCTTC. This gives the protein CASSIISGGVREQFF.

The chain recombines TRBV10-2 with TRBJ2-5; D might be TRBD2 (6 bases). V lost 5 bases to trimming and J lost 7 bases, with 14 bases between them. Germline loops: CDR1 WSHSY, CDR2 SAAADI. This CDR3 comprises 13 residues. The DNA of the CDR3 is TGCGCCAGCAGTCACGGGACTGAGGGGACCCAGTACTTC. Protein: CASSHGTEGTQYF.

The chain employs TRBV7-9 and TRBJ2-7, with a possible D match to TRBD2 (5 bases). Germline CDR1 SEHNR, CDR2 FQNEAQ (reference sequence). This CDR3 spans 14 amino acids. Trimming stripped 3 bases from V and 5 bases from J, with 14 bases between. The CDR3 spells CASSLSVPGNEQYF. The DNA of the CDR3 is TGTGCCAGCAGCTTGAGCGTCCCGGGGAACGAGCAGTACTTC. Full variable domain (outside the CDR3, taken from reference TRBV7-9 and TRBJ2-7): DTGVSQNPRHKITKRGQNVTFRCDPISEHNRLYWYRQTLGQGPEFLTYFQNEAQLEKSRLLSDRFSAERPKGSFSTLEIQRTEQGDSAMYLCASSLSVPGNEQYFGPGTRLTVT.

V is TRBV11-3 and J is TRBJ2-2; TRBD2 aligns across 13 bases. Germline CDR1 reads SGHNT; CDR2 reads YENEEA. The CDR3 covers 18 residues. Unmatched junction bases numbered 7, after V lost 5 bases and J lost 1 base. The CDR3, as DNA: TGTGCCAGCAGCCACCCCCGGACTAGCGGGAGGAACACCGGGGAGCTGTTTTTT. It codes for CASSHPRTSGRNTGELFF.

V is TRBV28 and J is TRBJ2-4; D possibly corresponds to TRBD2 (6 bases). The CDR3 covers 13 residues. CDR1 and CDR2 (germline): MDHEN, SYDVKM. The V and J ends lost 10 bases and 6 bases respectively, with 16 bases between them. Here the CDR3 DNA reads TGTGCCACCCTTGGGACTGATACAAACATTCAGTACTTC. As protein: CATLGTDTNIQYF.